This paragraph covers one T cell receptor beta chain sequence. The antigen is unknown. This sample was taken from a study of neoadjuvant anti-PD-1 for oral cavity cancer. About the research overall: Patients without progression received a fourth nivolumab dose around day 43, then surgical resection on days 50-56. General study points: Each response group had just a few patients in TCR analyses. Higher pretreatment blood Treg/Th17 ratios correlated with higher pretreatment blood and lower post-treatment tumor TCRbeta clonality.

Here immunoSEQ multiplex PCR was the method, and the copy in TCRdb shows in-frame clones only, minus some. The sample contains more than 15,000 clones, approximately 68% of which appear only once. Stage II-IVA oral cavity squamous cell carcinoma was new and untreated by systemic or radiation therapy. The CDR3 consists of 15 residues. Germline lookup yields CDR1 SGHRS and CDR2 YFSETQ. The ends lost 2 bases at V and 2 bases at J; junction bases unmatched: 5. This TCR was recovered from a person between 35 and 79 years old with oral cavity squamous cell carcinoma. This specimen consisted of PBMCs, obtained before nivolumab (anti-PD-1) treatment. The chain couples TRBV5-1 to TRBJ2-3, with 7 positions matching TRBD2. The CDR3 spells CASSFGSGHTDTQYF. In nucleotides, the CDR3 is TGCGCCAGCAGCTTTGGTAGCGGGCACACAGATACGCAGTATTTT.